This T cell receptor (beta chain) was captured in a study of blood T cell repertoires in COVID-19. CDR3 length: 13 amino acids. Trimming cost V 6 bases and J 7 bases, with 10 bases left between them. Under the authors' procedure: Reference gene primers were amplified, and this amplification served to estimate nucleated cell counts. Clones were sequenced by immunoSEQ multiplex PCR, and TCRdb holds only the in-frame ones, with some missing. D and trimming were read from the DNA, whereas the V and J calls and clone size are those reported in that table. The table lists fewer than 70,000 clones, approximately 92% of them singletons.

The V and J genes are TRBV12-3 or TRBV12-4 and TRBJ1-6; D possibly corresponds to TRBD1 (6 bases). The receptor comes from a man aged 45 to 65 with active COVID-19. Material for sequencing was peripheral blood. CDR3 residues: CASRNTGNSPLHF. CDR3 bases: TGTGCCAGCAGAAATACAGGGAATTCACCCCTCCACTTT.